This T cell receptor beta chain was documented in a study of OX40 agonist ivuxolimab in advanced cancers. Study-wide context: The study treated patients with ivuxolimab, an agonistic anti-OX40 (CD134) antibody.

V trimming: 6 bases; J trimming: 4 bases; junction bases outside the gene matches: 6. The germline CDR1 and CDR2 sequences are ENHRY and SYGVKD. This CDR3 has 14 residues. Assay: immunoSEQ multiplex PCR; the TCRdb copy retains only in-frame clones and omits some. Altogether 76,000 or so clones are present, approximately 93% being singletons, with the ten largest covering about 6.6%. Sequencing used CD4+ or CD8+ T cells sorted from blood, obtained in a trial of the OX40 agonist ivuxolimab. This clonotype originated in an adult with an advanced solid tumor such as melanoma, head and neck, liver or kidney cancer. The V and J genes are TRBV10-3 and TRBJ2-3, with 8 bases lining up with TRBD1. The CDR3 protein is CAISNRGKADTQYF. As DNA, the CDR3 is TGTGCCATCAGCAACAGGGGGAAGGCAGATACGCAGTATTTT.